This entry concerns a single T cell receptor (beta chain). Its antigen is undetermined. The junction departs from the called germline gene at one end, perhaps through a read error. The TCR beta CDR3 regions underwent amplification using RNA transcripts as the source. A set of HTBI primers served as the primers for a first-round RT-PCR of the TCR CDR3. Each CDR3 protein is one row after TCRdb ran MiXCR on the multiplex PCR reads. The sample includes 350,000 to 400,000 distinct CDR3 sequences, about 15% seen only once; the top ten take less than 35%. CDR1 and CDR2 (germline): PRHDT, FYEKMQ (reference sequence). The CDR3 is 13 amino acids. This specimen comes from a study of T cells in Graves' hyperthyroidism and ophthalmopathy. General study points: Ophthalmopathy onset followed model prediction by a median roughly six months.

The patients, who ranged from 18 to 65 in age, presented with newly diagnosed hyperthyroidism lasting under 2 months. Diagnosing involved the use of clinical symptoms, serum thyroxine and TRAb, thyroid ultrasound and orbital computed tomography. Using around 10 ml of fresh peripheral blood, PBMCs were prepared. The chain recombines TRBV13 with TRBJ2-1; tentatively, D is TRBD1 (5 bases). The sample consisted of blood. This TCR was recovered from a woman aged 25 to 39 with Graves' hyperthyroidism. The CDR3 DNA follows: TGTGCCAGCAGCTTAAGACAGAACAATGAGCAGTCCTTC. Amino acids: CASSLRQNNEQSF.